The TCR beta chain described here comes from a study of blood T cell repertoires in COVID-19 (dated by TCRdb to about 2020). Looking at the study overall: Collaborator samples came from the United States, Italy and Spain and covered acute and convalescent phases of COVID-19. HLA class I and class II types, where available, came from metadata supplied by the sample provider rather than from assay-based typing. The material from the prospective study consisted of cDNA or gDNA derived from T cells, B-cell-depleted T cells, or PBMCs. A de-identified subject ID, COVID-19 status, age in years and sex were almost always included in the sample metadata. A freely available public database, intended as a resource for researchers studying the immune response to SARS-CoV-2, is where the repertoires were released. Samples came from the ongoing ImmuneRACE study (first 160 participants) plus 1,254 subjects from 6 global collaborators. Subjects who had been exposed to COVID-19, were actively infected with it, or had recovered from it provided the deeply sampled blood TCRbeta repertoires that made up the dataset. The investigation overall reported the following: The quantity of clinical and demographic metadata differed by source and by participant and was supplied without curation.

The immunoSEQ Assay, a bias-controlled multiplex PCR, was used to amplify TCRbeta CDR3 regions from genomic DNA. The authors' pipeline ran thus. The number of nucleated cells in each sample was estimated by amplification of reference gene primers within the assay. To quantify the absolute abundance of each unique TCRbeta CDR3 rearrangement, sequence reads were collapsed and filtered. For each sample, productive Simpson clonality was calculated as the square root of Simpson's diversity index across productive rearrangements. TCRdb stores this immuneACCESS table with in-frame sequences only. Part of the clones is absent; in the studies checked, under half of the shortfall reflects unresolved V genes, and no reason is known for the rest. That table gives V, J and clone size, and the DNA gave D and trimming. Within this sample are approximately 330,000 clones, with nearly 90% of them counted one time only. The top ten hold roughly 1% of the sample.

One collaborating source in Seattle enrolled patients while the patients were actively infected and followed the patients over time throughout the course of disease. Whole blood was collected in K2EDTA tubes by collaborating institutions according to the institutions' own protocols. Collaborator samples were shipped for TCRbeta analysis as frozen whole blood, isolated PBMCs, or DNA extracted from either sample type. With regard to this clone: This receptor's antigen is unknown. One base away there is no much larger clone; base qualities are not given.

V loses 5 bases, J loses 2 bases, and the germline ends lie 10 bases apart. Inclusive of the bounding cysteine and phenylalanine, the CDR3 is 13 residues long. Left in the record is the CDR3 DNA by itself, 39 bases read in frame from the first base. Input material: peripheral blood. This TCR was sampled from a woman in her thirties or forties with COVID-19, enrolled during active disease. The chain joins TRBV12-3 or TRBV12-4 to TRBJ2-7; the D gene identity is not certain. The CDR3 sequence is CASSIHAAYEQYF. Read as DNA, the sequence is TGTGCCAGCAGTATACACGCCGCCTACGAGCAGTACTTC.